A single sample gave rise to the 20 T cell receptor beta chains below, sequenced in a study of T cell responses to AZD1222 COVID-19 vaccine. Sequenced by immunoSEQ multiplex PCR; TCRdb stores in-frame clones only, minus some. The data contain about 140,000 clones, approximately 89% of them singletons. The sequencing used peripheral blood, collected on day 0 of AZD1222 vaccination. These receptors were obtained from an adult in good health.

The chain carries TRBV5-8 and TRBJ2-2; a weak D match, TRBD1 (6 bases). This CDR3 spans 16 amino acids. V was shortened by 3 bases and J by 7 bases, with 19 bases between the two germline ends. Per the germline V gene, CDR1 is SGHTS and CDR2 is YDEGEE. The DNA for the CDR3 is TGTGCCAGCAGCTACAAGGGGGATGGGAAGAACGGGGAGCTGTTTTTT. Amino acid sequence: CASSYKGDGKNGELFF.

This clone was detected only once. The genes are TRBV6-2 or TRBV6-3 and TRBJ2-1; weak D call: TRBD2 (6 bases). The V gene's germline CDR1 is MNHEY and CDR2 SVGEGT. CDR3 length: 14 amino acids. The ends were cut back, 5 bases at V and 3 bases at J, with 11 bases in the middle. The CDR3 DNA is TGTGCCAGCAGTGGTGGGCGGGGCTACAATGAGCAGTTCTTC. Its translation: CASSGGRGYNEQFF.

CDR3 DNA sequence: TGTGCCACCATGGGGGGTGGAGGGTCTACCACTGAAGCTTTCTTT. Its protein is CATMGGGGSTTEAFF. The V and J genes are TRBV28 and TRBJ1-1; weak D call: TRBD1 (5 bases). V lost 10 bases, J lost 4 bases, and 22 bases lay in between. The CDR3 consists of 15 residues. Germline CDR1 and CDR2: MDHEN and SYDVKM.

The genes are TRBV27 and TRBJ2-1; D gene unclear. CDR1 and CDR2 from the germline V gene are MNHEY and SMNVEV (reference sequence). V lost 2 bases, J lost 4 bases, and 6 bases lay in between. The CDR3 is 13 amino acids. CDR3 in amino acids: CASSLKAYNEQFF. In DNA, the CDR3 is TGTGCCAGCAGTTTAAAAGCGTACAATGAGCAGTTCTTC.

The V gene is TRBV5-5, the J gene TRBJ2-2; no firm D call. CDR3 length equals 14 residues. Germline V lookup: CDR1 SGHKS, CDR2 YYEKEE (reference sequence). V gave up 5 bases and J gave up 4 bases, with 12 bases separating them. CDR3 protein: CASSRLIPTGELFF. CDR3 bases: TGTGCCAGCAGTCGTCTAATCCCCACCGGGGAGCTGTTTTTT.

The chain has TRBV28 and TRBJ1-5; D ambiguous. Trimming took off 6 bases at V and 5 bases at J, with 11 bases between the two ends. Germline V gene sequence: CDR1 MDHEN, CDR2 SYDVKM. The CDR3 loop spans 13 amino acids. CDR3 region: CASSPRHYQPQHF. Here the CDR3 DNA reads TGTGCCAGCAGCCCAAGACATTATCAGCCCCAGCATTTT.

This clone appeared a single time. The chain employs TRBV2 and TRBJ2-2; 7 bases are shared with TRBD1. This CDR3 comprises 14 residues. Germline CDR1 and CDR2: SNHLY and FYNNEI. V gave up 6 bases and J gave up 6 bases; unmatched junction bases: 7. This chain's CDR3 is CASSKTGVAGELFF. The CDR3 DNA follows: TGTGCCAGCAGCAAAACAGGGGTCGCCGGGGAGCTGTTTTTT.

The chain uses TRBV7-9 and TRBJ2-3, with D perhaps TRBD1 (5 bases). Germline lookup yields CDR1 SEHNR and CDR2 FQNEAQ (reference sequence). Trimming took 5 bases from V and 4 from J, leaving 13 bases between them. This CDR3 has 14 amino acids. The CDR3 DNA follows: TGTGCCAGCAGCCCGCGCACAGGTCCAGATACGCAGTATTTT. This translates into CASSPRTGPDTQYF.

This rearrangement joins TRBV6-5 to TRBJ1-1; D gene ambiguous. Germline values: CDR1 MNHEY, CDR2 SVGAGI. CDR3 length equals 14 residues. V lost 0 bases, J lost 0 bases, and 5 bases lay in between. The CDR3 reads CASSYSVMNTEAFF. Written as DNA, the CDR3 is TGTGCCAGCAGTTACTCCGTTATGAACACTGAAGCTTTCTTT.

The chain links TRBV18 to TRBJ1-2, with TRBD1 identical over 10 bases. Germline V gives CDR1 KGHSH, CDR2 LQKENI. The V gene end was trimmed by 3 bases and the J gene end by 5 bases; junction bases not matched to a gene: 6. The length of the CDR3 is 15 residues. CDR3 sequence: CASSPMTGGVYGYTF. The CDR3 DNA follows: TGTGCCAGCTCACCCATGACAGGGGGCGTTTATGGCTACACCTTC.

In nucleotides, the CDR3 is TGCGCCAGCAGCTGGGGGACAGGAATCATGAACACTGAAGCTTTCTTT. It is translated as CASSWGTGIMNTEAFF. The genes are TRBV5-1 and TRBJ1-1; 8 bases are shared with TRBD1. Unmatched junction bases numbered 7, after V lost 3 bases and J lost 0 bases. CDR3 length equals 16 residues. Germline CDR1 is SGHRS and CDR2 is YFSETQ.

A note on this clone: The same CDR3 is also encoded by other DNA sequences in this sample. The chain employs TRBV7-9 and TRBJ1-5; D not certain. Between the trimmed V and J ends, which lost 1 base and 3 bases, there was a span of 4 bases. This CDR3 is 13 amino acids long. CDR1 is SEHNR, CDR2 FQNEAQ, per germline (reference sequence). CDR3 DNA: TGTGCCAGCAGCTTAGGCCTCAATCAGCCCCAGCATTTT. Protein: CASSLGLNQPQHF. Full variable domain (rest looked up from reference TRBV7-9 and TRBJ1-5): DTGVSQNPRHKITKRGQNVTFRCDPISEHNRLYWYRQTLGQGPEFLTYFQNEAQLEKSRLLSDRFSAERPKGSFSTLEIQRTEQGDSAMYLCASSLGLNQPQHFGDGTRLSIL.

This rearrangement joins TRBV12-5 to TRBJ1-2, with D possibly being TRBD1 (6 bases). The CDR3 is 13 amino acids. CDR1 is LGHNT and CDR2 is FRNRAP in the germline V gene. V was pared by 6 bases and J by 4 bases, with 12 bases between. CDR3 region: CASGQGTVYGYTF. CDR3 in DNA: TGTGCTAGTGGCCAGGGGACGGTCTATGGCTACACCTTC.

The CDR3 sequence: CASSSKGMLTEAFF. CDR3 DNA: TGTGCCAGCAGTTCTAAGGGGATGTTAACTGAAGCTTTCTTT. The chain employs TRBV28 and TRBJ1-1; weak D call: TRBD1 (5 bases). Trimming removed 4 bases from V and 5 bases from J, with 14 bases in between. This CDR3 comprises 14 residues. Germline values: CDR1 MDHEN, CDR2 SYDVKM. Based on the CDR3 plus reference TRBV28 and TRBJ1-1, the full variable domain is DVKVTQSSRYLVKRTGEKVFLECVQDMDHENMFWYRQDPGLGLRLIYFSYDVKMKEKGDIPEGYSVSREKKERFSLILESASTNQTSMYLCASSSKGMLTEAFFGQGTRLTVV.

This CDR3 reads CASSEIGETQYF. CDR3 DNA sequence: TGTGCCAGCAGTGAAATAGGGGAGACCCAGTACTTC. This chain joins TRBV2 and TRBJ2-5, with D hard to call. CDR3 size: 12 residues. Germline-derived CDR1 and CDR2 are SNHLY and FYNNEI. V was cut by 2 bases and J by 5 bases, with 6 bases left in between.

DNA of the CDR3: TGTGCCAGTAGTATTCCCCGGGACTTCACCGGGGAGCTGTTTTTT. It specifies CASSIPRDFTGELFF. The J gene is TRBJ2-2, the V gene TRBV19; the D gene is possibly TRBD2 (6 bases). Germline lookup yields CDR1 LNHDA and CDR2 SQIVND (reference sequence). Trimming cost V 3 bases and J 4 bases, with 12 bases left between them. This CDR3 spans 15 amino acids.

The chain uses TRBV10-2 and TRBJ1-1; tentative D call: TRBD1 (6 bases). The length of the CDR3 is 15 residues. Looked up from germline, CDR1 is WSHSY and CDR2 is SAAADI. Trimming shortened V by 6 bases and J by 0 bases, and 14 bases separated the two germline ends. DNA for the CDR3: TGCGCCAGCAGAGAGACAGGCTTCCTGAACACTGAAGCTTTCTTT. This translates into CASRETGFLNTEAFF.

The rearrangement uses TRBV4-2 and TRBJ1-1, with TRBD1 as a possible D gene (5 bases). Germline V gene data show CDR1 as LGHNA and CDR2 as YNFKEQ. The V end lost 1 base, the J end lost 4 bases, and 10 bases lay between the germline ends. The CDR3 loop spans 14 amino acids. DNA for the CDR3: TGTGCCAGCAGCCAAGGAGGGGTAGGCACTGAAGCTTTCTTT. Its protein is CASSQGGVGTEAFF.

The V and J genes are TRBV6-2 or TRBV6-3 and TRBJ1-6; TRBD1 is a possible D gene (6 bases). The CDR3 covers 14 residues. The V gene lost 2 bases and the J gene lost 7 bases, with 9 bases spanning the gap. The germline V gene has CDR1 MNHEY and CDR2 SVGEGT. CDR3 bases: TGTGCCAGCAGTTACCCGAGGGGGAATTCACCCCTCCACTTT. It is translated as CASSYPRGNSPLHF.

This sequence joins TRBV6-1 and TRBJ2-2; the D gene is possibly TRBD1 (5 bases). The V and J ends lost 2 bases and 2 bases respectively, with 6 bases between them. The CDR3 is 14 residues long. Per the germline V gene, CDR1 is MNHNS and CDR2 is SASEGT. The CDR3: CASSERGNTGELFF. The CDR3 DNA is TGTGCCAGCAGTGAAAGGGGAAACACCGGGGAGCTGTTTTTT.